The 23 T cell receptor beta chains below come from one sample, sequenced in a study of shared clonotypes between healthy human individuals. Clones were read by immunoSEQ multiplex PCR, and TCRdb kept only the in-frame ones, dropping some. The sample consists of some 2.1 million clones, roughly 93% of them appearing once. Positively selected for CCR7, the CD45RO-negative cells used as naive CD8 cells excluded terminally differentiated effector memory CD45RA+ cells. The sequenced material came from naive CD8+ T cells from PBMCs. Every receptor here comes from a man younger than 35 in good health. Some clones in this sample may be carry-over from other donors' samples.

This CDR3 reads CASSPPGGADYGYTF. The CDR3 nucleotides read TGCGCCAGCAGCCCGCCTGGCGGGGCGGACTATGGCTACACCTTC. The chain carries TRBV5-1 and TRBJ1-2; perhaps TRBD1 as D (5 bases). The germline CDR1 and CDR2 sequences are SGHRS and YFSETQ. The CDR3 is made up of 15 amino acids. V lost 4 bases and J lost 3, with 16 bases in between. Full variable domain (remainder filled in from reference TRBV5-1 and TRBJ1-2): KAGVTQTPRYLIKTRGQQVTLSCSPISGHRSVSWYQQTPGQGLQFLFEYFSETQRNKGNFPGRFSGRQFSNSRSEMNVSTLELGDSALYLCASSPPGGADYGYTFGSGTRLTVV.

The J gene is TRBJ1-1, the V gene TRBV19; a weak D match, TRBD1 (6 bases). CDR1 and CDR2 from the germline V gene are LNHDA and SQIVND (reference sequence). The germline V and J ends were trimmed by 4 bases and 1 base, with 16 bases remaining between them. CDR3 length: 16 amino acids. The CDR3 here is CASSRPLNRENTEAFF. CDR3 sequence (DNA): TGTGCCAGTAGTAGACCCCTGAACAGGGAGAACACTGAAGCTTTCTTT.

The chain uses TRBV5-6 and TRBJ2-7; 8 bases map to TRBD1. This CDR3 is 13 amino acids long. Per the germline V gene, CDR1 is SGHDT and CDR2 is YYEEEE. J lost 6 bases, V lost 2 bases, and 4 bases had no gene match. DNA of the CDR3: TGTGCCAGCAGCTTCGTACAGGGGGGCGAGCAGTACTTC. Its protein product is CASSFVQGGEQYF.

The rearrangement joins TRBV5-1 to TRBJ2-7; tentatively, D is TRBD2 (6 bases). The CDR3 length is 14 residues. CDR1 is SGHRS, CDR2 YFSETQ, per germline. V lost 3 bases, J lost 3 bases, and 13 bases lay in between. The chain's CDR3 is CASSSTGTGYEQYF. CDR3 in DNA: TGCGCCAGCAGCTCCACCGGGACTGGCTACGAGCAGTACTTC.

The V call is TRBV6-5, the J call TRBJ2-1, with TRBD2 matching 10 bases. This CDR3 is built from 15 residues. The J segment lost 7 bases and the V segment lost 6 bases, leaving 9 bases of the junction unmatched. Germline lookup yields CDR1 MNHEY and CDR2 SVGAGI. The CDR3 DNA is TGTGCCAGCAGGACGTGGACTAGCGGTGGTAATGAGCAGTTCTTC. Translating gives CASRTWTSGGNEQFF.

The gene calls are TRBV7-8 and TRBJ1-2; D may be TRBD1 (6 bases). Germline CDR1 is SGHVS and CDR2 is FQNEAQ. Trimming took off 5 bases at V and 0 bases at J, with 16 bases between the two ends. CDR3 length: 16 amino acids. In DNA form, the CDR3 reads TGTGCCAGCAGCAAGCACCCCAGGGGTGCTAACTATGGCTACACCTTC. It specifies CASSKHPRGANYGYTF.

The rearrangement joins TRBV7-9 to TRBJ2-7, with 8 bases lining up with TRBD2. Germline V gene data show CDR1 as SEHNR and CDR2 as FQNEAQ (reference sequence). The CDR3 runs to 17 residues. Trimming cost V 2 bases and J 5 bases; bases outside gene matches: 14. The CDR3 DNA follows: TGTGCCAGCAGCTTAAATAGCGGGACCCTTCCGGGGGACGAGCAGTACTTC. This codes for CASSLNSGTLPGDEQYF.

As concerns this clone: This sample includes further DNA sequences coding for the same CDR3. The gene calls are TRBV2 and TRBJ2-7; 9 bases fit TRBD1. V dropped 6 bases and J dropped 0; count of bases not matched to a gene: 0. This CDR3 has 13 residues. CDR1 is SNHLY, CDR2 FYNNEI, per germline. For the CDR3, the DNA is TGTGCCAGCAGGGACAGGGGCTCCTACGAGCAGTACTTC. Its protein product is CASRDRGSYEQYF.

In its sample, this clone was seen once. The genes are TRBV14 and TRBJ1-1; 9 nucleotides align to TRBD1. Germline V gene data show CDR1 as SGHDN and CDR2 as FVKESK. The CDR3 is made up of 15 amino acids. Trimming cost V 2 bases and J 6 bases; bases outside gene matches: 7. The CDR3 sequence is CASSQMTGGIPEAFF. CDR3 nucleotide sequence: TGTGCCAGCAGCCAAATGACAGGGGGGATCCCTGAAGCTTTCTTT.

J is TRBJ2-1 and V is TRBV29-1, with D possibly being TRBD2 (6 bases). Germline V CDR1 and CDR2: SQVTM, ANQGSEA. Deletions cut 4 bases from V and 9 bases from J, with 16 bases between. The CDR3 has 13 residues. DNA of the CDR3: TGCAGCGTTGTGATACGGGAGTTGATTGAGCAGTTCTTC. It translates to CSVVIRELIEQFF.

This clone was picked up a small number of times. The chain links TRBV7-9 to TRBJ2-1, with D perhaps assigned TRBD1 or TRBD2 (5 bases each). V dropped 2 bases and J dropped 9 bases, with 20 bases sitting between them. Germline assignment: CDR1 SEHNR and CDR2 FQNEAQ (reference sequence). There are 16 residues in the CDR3. The DNA for the CDR3 is TGTGCCAGCAGCTTACGGGTCGGGGCTAGCCTCGGTGAGCAGTTCTTC. Its protein is CASSLRVGASLGEQFF.

The chain recombines TRBV18 with TRBJ1-5; 7 bases map to TRBD1. CDR1 and CDR2 from the germline V gene are KGHSH and LQKENI. V was clipped by 0 bases and J by 10 bases; unmatched bases: 9. This CDR3 spans 15 amino acids. CDR3 sequence: CASSPPGQGVGPQHF. The CDR3 DNA sequence: TGTGCCAGCTCACCACCGGGGCAGGGGGTCGGTCCCCAGCATTTT.

V is TRBV28 and J is TRBJ2-1, with unresolved D. V was clipped by 5 bases and J by 5 bases, with 16 bases between them. The CDR3 length is 15 residues. Germline V gene data show CDR1 as MDHEN and CDR2 as SYDVKM. The CDR3 loop is CASSPDTESNNEQFF. DNA of the CDR3: TGTGCCAGCAGTCCCGACACCGAGAGTAACAATGAGCAGTTCTTC.

The J gene is TRBJ2-7, the V gene TRBV7-2, with D perhaps matching TRBD2 (5 bases). Germline V gene sequence: CDR1 SGHTA, CDR2 FQGNSA. This CDR3 has 16 amino acids. Between the trimmed V and J ends, which lost 2 bases and 1 base, there was a span of 15 bases. The CDR3 sequence: CASSLNGGYYSYEQYF. The CDR3 DNA follows: TGTGCCAGCAGCTTAAATGGCGGGTACTATTCCTACGAGCAGTACTTC.

Turning to this clone: The same CDR3 can be traced to other DNA sequences in this sample. V usage is TRBV27 and J usage is TRBJ2-7; no clear D gene. CDR1 MNHEY and CDR2 SMNVEV come from the germline V gene (reference sequence). The V and J ends lost 3 bases and 3 bases respectively, with 9 bases between them. CDR3 length equals 13 residues. The CDR3 here is CASSFSGGYEQYF. CDR3 bases: TGTGCCAGCAGTTTTTCGGGCGGCTACGAGCAGTACTTC.

The chain uses TRBV9 and TRBJ2-1; TRBD2 agrees at 8 bases. V was pared by 0 bases and J by 0 bases, with 5 bases of the junction left unmatched. Germline-derived CDR1 and CDR2 are SGDLS and YYNGEE. This CDR3 contains 17 residues. The CDR3 spells CASSVGERESSYNEQFF. DNA for the CDR3: TGTGCCAGCAGCGTAGGCGAGCGGGAGAGCTCCTACAATGAGCAGTTCTTC.

This clone appeared a single time. The chain is built from TRBV4-3 and TRBJ1-3; D is undetermined. Germline-derived CDR1 and CDR2 are LGHNA and YSLEER. V was shortened by 1 base and J by 4 bases, with 11 bases between the two germline ends. The CDR3 contains 15 residues. The CDR3 DNA is TGCGCCAGCAGCCAAGCCAGAACACTAGGAAACACCATATATTTT. Translated: CASSQARTLGNTIYF.

The rearrangement uses TRBV7-6 and TRBJ2-3; D gene unclear. CDR3 length: 10 residues. V lost 8 bases, J lost 1 base, and 1 base lay in between. CDR1 and CDR2 from the germline V gene are SGHVS and FNYEAQ. The CDR3 region is CASGTDTQYF. In DNA, the CDR3 is TGTGCCAGCGGCACAGATACGCAGTATTTT.

This clone appeared a single time. The chain joins TRBV19 to TRBJ2-3; the D gene is possibly TRBD2 (5 bases). Trimming shortened V by 0 bases and J by 3 bases, and 13 bases separated the two germline ends. CDR1 and CDR2 (germline): LNHDA, SQIVND (reference sequence). The CDR3 loop spans 16 amino acids. The CDR3 nucleotides read TGTGCCAGTAGTATAGATTTGTGGGAGTGGACAGATACGCAGTATTTT. It specifies CASSIDLWEWTDTQYF.

The chain joins TRBV7-9 to TRBJ2-5, with 10 bases that match TRBD2. The V gene's germline CDR1 is SEHNR and CDR2 FQNEAQ (reference sequence). CDR3 length equals 15 residues. J lost 3 bases, V lost 2 bases, and 3 bases had no gene match. The CDR3 region is CASSLKLAGEETQYF. The CDR3 DNA is TGTGCCAGCAGCTTAAAGCTAGCGGGAGAAGAGACCCAGTACTTC.

The chain is built from TRBV7-9 and TRBJ2-2; D remains ambiguous. V gave up 5 bases and J gave up 4 bases, with 14 bases separating them. Germline CDR1 and CDR2: SEHNR and FQNEAQ (reference sequence). The CDR3 runs 15 residues. Here the CDR3 DNA reads TGTGCCAGCAGCCCCTCGGGCACGTCCACCGGGGAGCTGTTTTTT. Translated, it gives CASSPSGTSTGELFF.

The chain has TRBV4-3 and TRBJ2-3; D ambiguous. V was clipped by 5 bases and J by 4 bases, with 13 bases between them. The CDR3 has 14 residues. Germline V gives CDR1 LGHNA, CDR2 YSLEER. DNA of the CDR3: TGCGCCAGCAGCACCGACCTATTGGCAGATACGCAGTATTTT. Its protein product is CASSTDLLADTQYF.

This chain connects TRBV19 to TRBJ2-2, with 9 positions matching TRBD1. The CDR3 is 16 amino acids. Germline loops: CDR1 LNHDA, CDR2 SQIVND (reference sequence). Trimming cost V 3 bases and J 4 bases; bases outside gene matches: 6. DNA for the CDR3: TGTGCCAGTAGTATCTTGACAGGGGGTCTCACCGGGGAGCTGTTTTTT. It specifies CASSILTGGLTGELFF.